These T cell receptor beta chains were read from a single sample in a study of T cell responses to AZD1222 COVID-19 vaccine. Method: immunoSEQ multiplex PCR; TCRdb's copy keeps in-frame clones and lacks some. The data show around 20,000 clones, with 81% seen just once and roughly a fifth held by the top ten. The sample was peripheral blood, taken 28 days after the second AZD1222 dose. The receptors stem from an adult who received the AZD1222 COVID-19 vaccine. Each CDR3 is given with its conserved first and last residue.

V gene,CDR3 protein
TRBV7-3,CASSSGTGAEAFF
TRBV11-2,CASSLMDGLSYEQYF
TRBV27,CASRSSGAGYNEQFF
TRBV5-1,CASSLGPGTLSAGYTF
TRBV12-5,CASGLVQGEAAFF
TRBV11-3,CASSLRDPYNEQFF
TRBV7-2,CASSLGTGDLAQHF
TRBV11-1,CASSARPVGSYNEQFF
TRBV15,CATSRDGVARADSPLHF
TRBV7-3,CASSPLGGRHADTQYF
TRBV4-3,CASSLDVTGGADTQYF
TRBV5-1,CASDPSGLTGELFF
TRBV15,CATSRTTGATDTQYF
TRBV5-4,CASSRDRDQEKLFF
TRBV7-9,CASSLAGTYSGNTIYF
TRBV24-1,CATSGSGRGGGETQYF
TRBV6-2/TRBV6-3,CASSGRALAPSYEQYF
TRBV27,CATQDRQETQYF
TRBV14,CASRLRLDTEAFF
TRBV7-9,CASSLAKGSNYGYTF
TRBV2,CASSEGLGTEAFF
TRBV9,CASSVAAGGYGYTF
TRBV5-1,CASSLITEADEQYF
TRBV5-4,CASSFYRADTIYF
TRBV20-1,CSAGDRSWSKNIQYF
TRBV21-1,CASSKIRVQETQYF
TRBV3-1/TRBV3-2,CASSQVAGANVLTF
TRBV6-2/TRBV6-3,CASSYSQARGAGETQYF
TRBV4-2,CASSQDPGQLNTEAFF
TRBV10-3,CAISEAGRHTEAFF
TRBV5-1,CASSSNQGGDTEAFF
TRBV5-1,CASRNDLQMGTEAFF
TRBV18,CASSQDREGYGYTF
TRBV7-6,CASSLAPASGVGGDTQYF
TRBV7-2,CASSSGYGYTF